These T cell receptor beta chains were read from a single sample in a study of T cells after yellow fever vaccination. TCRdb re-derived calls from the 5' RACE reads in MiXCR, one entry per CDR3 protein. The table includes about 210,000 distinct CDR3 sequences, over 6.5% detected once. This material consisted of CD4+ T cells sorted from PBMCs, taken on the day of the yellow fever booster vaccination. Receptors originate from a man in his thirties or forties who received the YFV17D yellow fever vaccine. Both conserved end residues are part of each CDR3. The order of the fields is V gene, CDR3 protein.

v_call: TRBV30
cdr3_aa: CAWSVFTGDTEAFF

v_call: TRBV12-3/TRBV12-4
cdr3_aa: CASSFGASGYEQYF

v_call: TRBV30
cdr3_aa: CAWSVRTSGRYNEQFF

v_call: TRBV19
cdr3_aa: CASSISGQNTRELFF

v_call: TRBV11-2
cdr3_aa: CASSLEKRGQFF

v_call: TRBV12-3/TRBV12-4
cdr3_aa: CASSLGSSGSFAGTQYF

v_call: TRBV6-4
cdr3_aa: CASSHQGFGSGTTQETQYF

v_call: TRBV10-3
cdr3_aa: CAISEPSGQGDNIQYF

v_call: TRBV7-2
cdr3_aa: CASRILVNEQFF

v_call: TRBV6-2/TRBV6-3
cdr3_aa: CASIPGLAAIGVQFF